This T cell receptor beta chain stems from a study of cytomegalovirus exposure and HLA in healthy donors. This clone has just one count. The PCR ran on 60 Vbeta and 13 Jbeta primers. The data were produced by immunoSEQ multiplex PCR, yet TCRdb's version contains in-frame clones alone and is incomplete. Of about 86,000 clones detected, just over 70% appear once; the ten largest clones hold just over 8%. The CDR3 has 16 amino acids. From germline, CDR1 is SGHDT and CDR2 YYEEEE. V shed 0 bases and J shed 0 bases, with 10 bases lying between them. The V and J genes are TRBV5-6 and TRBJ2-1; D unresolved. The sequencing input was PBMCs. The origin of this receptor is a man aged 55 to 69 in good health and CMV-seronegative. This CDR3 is CASSLVGRSSYNEQFF. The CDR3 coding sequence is TGTGCCAGCAGCTTGGTCGGTCGGAGCTCCTACAATGAGCAGTTCTTC.